The TCR beta chain described here comes from a study of Ad26.COV2.S vaccination and SARS-CoV-2 variants. Overall study: Donor was one of the participants in the Ad26.COV2.S arm of the COV1001 trial.

V was trimmed by 0 bases and J by 7 bases, leaving 7 bases between them. CDR3 size: 13 residues. CDR1 MNHEY and CDR2 SVGAGI come from the germline V gene. The sample holds one count of this clone. What it binds is unknown. Study results and caveats: Analyses that measured TCR breadth and depth may have underestimated total T cell responses. Similar non-spike TCR breadth was observed in recipients of vaccine and of placebo.

Described treatment: roughly 18 received Ad26.COV2.S at low or high dose, single or two shots; five or six received placebo; per-sample allocation not given. Collection of the samples took place on day 63 after the first injection of vaccine or placebo. SARS-CoV-2 spike from the Wuhan strain was encoded by the vaccine, an Ad26 vector. The assay was immunoSEQ multiplex PCR, and TCRdb's table has in-frame clones only and misses some. Of 440,000 or so clones listed, approximately 90% are singletons. The chain is built from TRBV6-5 and TRBJ1-5, with D hard to call. The sequencing here drew on peripheral blood, taken in a trial of Ad26.COV2.S vaccine versus placebo. The receptor was derived from a person between 18 and 60 years old who received the Ad26.COV2.S COVID-19 vaccine or a placebo. The CDR3 nucleotides read TGTGCCAGCAGTTACTCGAGTCGCCAGCCCCAGCATTTT. Its protein product is CASSYSSRQPQHF.